One T cell receptor (beta chain) is described in this entry. Its cognate antigen has yet to be identified. No base quality values were provided; no much bigger clone lies one nucleotide off. Libraries were made using the immunoSEQ multiplex PCR assay. RNA was extracted from all samples and reverse transcribed into cDNA as template for TCR sequencing. SuperScript III was used to make first-strand cDNA, primed with a 2:1 mix of oligo-dT and random hexamers. Amplification bias was assessed with a synthetic immune receptor repertoire, and residual bias was removed computationally. The authors' pipeline ran thus. Raw reads were preprocessed for error removal, and CDR3 was defined according to IMGT conventions as running from the conserved cysteine to phenylalanine. Clonality was calculated as 1 minus Shannon entropy normalized by log2 of the number of productive unique TCRs. Whether scalp clones were CD4 or CD8 was inferred by matching scalp TCRbeta sequences against CD4 and CD8 repertoires sorted from blood. TCRdb mirrors the immuneACCESS table, restricted to in-frame sequences. Some clones are absent from its copies; in checked studies, under half trace to an unresolved V gene, and the reason for the others is unknown. That table gives V, J and clone size, and the DNA gave D and trimming. The sample table records 64,000 or so clones; about 45% of these occur just once. The ten largest account for around 21% of the sample.

Per the germline V gene (reference sequence), MNHEY is the CDR1 and SMNVEV is the CDR2. The CDR3 goes from the cysteine to the phenylalanine over 14 residues. Left in the record is the CDR3 DNA by itself, 42 bases read in frame from the first base. Deletion took 2 bases off V and 4 bases off J, with a span of 12 bases between the germline ends. These data belong to a study of CD8+ T cells in alopecia areata (dated by TCRdb to the late 2010s). Regarding the research as a whole: The treated patients, all with moderate-to-severe alopecia areata, were enrolled in an open-label pilot trial of oral tofacitinib given at 5 to 10 mg twice daily. Scalp clonality was compared among normal scalp (n=4), patchy alopecia areata scalp (n=8), and alopecia totalis/universalis scalp (n=8). RNA was obtained with the PAXgene miRNA kit for fixed scalp, the miRNeasy kit for PBMCs, and the RNeasy kit for mouse skin. immunoSEQ multiplex PCR using 35 Vbeta forward primers and 13 Jbeta reverse primers was used to amplify TCRbeta CDR3 regions. Tofacitinib was administered for 6 to 18 months, and 6 months of follow-up off drug were then conducted to assess delayed response and recurrence. In treated patients, disease severity was measured using the SALT score, which gives the percentage of scalp surface area affected. Human TCRbeta sequencing covered scalp tissue and sorted CD4+ and CD8+ peripheral blood T cells from patchy and totalis/universalis alopecia areata patients and healthy controls. Patients on tofacitinib were biopsied at baseline and after 4 and 24 weeks of treatment, and several of the patients also had a later scalp biopsy. In both human patients and the C3H/HeJ mouse model, the study applied high-throughput TCRbeta sequencing to look at T cell clonal expansion in alopecia areata.

Reading the label with the study, this specimen's treatment or condition is: oral pan-JAK inhibitor, 5-10 mg twice daily. Lesional scalp punch biopsies and peripheral blood were collected from alopecia areata patients. PBMCs were isolated by density centrifugation and stained for CD3, CD4 and CD8, and CD4+ and CD8+ T cells were sorted on a FACSAria. Results and caveats for the whole study, not just this receptor: Unlike mouse skin, where gammadelta T cells dominate, normal human skin contains resident alphabeta T cells that get sequenced too, which complicates analysis of the scalp TCR repertoire. During tofacitinib treatment, many expanded lesional clones stuck around in both scalp and blood, and this persistence may partly explain why relapse happens after treatment is stopped. Lesional scalp, especially in alopecia totalis/universalis, showed higher clonality and more expanded CD8+ clones than normal scalp, suggesting antigenic drive. With tofacitinib, both scalp clonality and the number of expanded CD8+ clones among the top 100 scalp clones went down significantly. Because the treated cohort was small and had just a single nonresponder, larger studies are needed to establish links between baseline CD8+ expansion and response. Shared TCR sequences between patients were less evident than in mice, which may be partly attributable to HLA diversity in the patient population.

The chain joins TRBV27 to TRBJ2-7; the D gene is tentatively TRBD1 or TRBD2, each matching 5 bases. This clonotype was obtained from a human donor with alopecia areata. The sequences come from CD8+ T cells sorted from blood, collected around week 36, from a patient treated with tofacitinib. The CDR3 has the sequence CASSLGLGAYEQYF. At the DNA level, the sequence is TGTGCCAGCAGTTTAGGGCTCGGGGCATACGAGCAGTACTTC.